A single TCR beta chain is shown here with its context. Methods used by the authors: Estimation of nucleated cell counts relied on the amplification of reference gene primers. Sequencing used immunoSEQ multiplex PCR; TCRdb keeps in-frame clones, though not all of them. Clonal size and the V and J genes are those of that table, whereas D and trimming came from the DNA. Among approximately 250,000 clones, 88% were seen once, and the ten largest hold roughly a tenth. Seattle-derived patients entered the study during active infection and were followed longitudinally. The data stem from a study of blood T cell repertoires in COVID-19. Across the study: The samples span acute and convalescent COVID-19 from the United States, Italy and Spain. PBMCs, B-cell-depleted T cells, or T cells provided the cDNA or gDNA that made up the material.

The CDR3 sequence is 13 residues long. V was shortened by 7 bases and J by 4 bases, with 16 bases between the two germline ends. Germline CDR1 and CDR2: SQVTM and ANQGSEA. The TCR originated in a woman in her 70s with COVID-19, enrolled during active disease. This chain uses TRBV29-1 with TRBJ1-1; no reliable D call. Sequenced: peripheral blood. Here the CDR3 DNA reads TGCAGCGGCAGAGCGGCATTGGTCACTGAAGCTTTCTTT. It translates to CSGRAALVTEAFF.